The 30 T cell receptor beta chains below all came from one sample that was sequenced in a study of blood T cell repertoires in COVID-19 (dated by TCRdb to about 2020). Libraries were made using the immunoSEQ multiplex PCR assay. The table was pulled from immuneACCESS by TCRdb, which kept in-frame rearrangements only. Such tables lose some clones; where checked, under half of the loss comes from unresolved V genes, and the rest has no known cause. Within this sample are about 270,000 clones, with around 90% of them counted one time only. The ten largest make up over 4% of the sample. Material: PBMCs or T cells enriched from blood (not recorded which). The receptors were gathered from a woman aged 25-40 years with acute COVID-19.

The CDR3 DNA reads TGTGCCAGCAGCGTCCCAGGGTTAACCTACGAGCAGTACTTC. It encodes CASSVPGLTYEQYF. The gene calls are TRBV7-8 and TRBJ2-7; tentative D call: TRBD1 (5 bases). There are 14 residues in the CDR3. V was cut by 5 bases and J by 2 bases, with 13 bases left in between. Per the germline V gene, CDR1 is SGHVS and CDR2 is FQNEAQ.

This clone was seen a single time. The rearrangement uses TRBV18 and TRBJ2-7, with D tentatively TRBD2 (6 bases). The CDR3 loop spans 13 amino acids. Germline-derived CDR1 and CDR2 are KGHSH and LQKENI. V was clipped by 7 bases and J by 7 bases, with 17 bases between them. CDR3 DNA: TGTGCCAGCTGCCGGGACCCCGGGGGAGAGCAGTACTTC. It encodes CASCRDPGGEQYF.

The V and J genes are TRBV9 and TRBJ2-7; 9 positions agree with TRBD2. The CDR3 has 16 amino acids. From germline, CDR1 is SGDLS and CDR2 YYNGEE. Trimming removed 0 bases from V and 5 bases from J; junction bases left unmatched: 9. CDR3: CASSVELAGEFDEQYF. The CDR3 nucleotides are TGTGCCAGCAGCGTAGAGTTAGCGGGAGAATTCGACGAGCAGTACTTC.

In its sample, this clone was seen once. V usage is TRBV28 and J usage is TRBJ1-5; 8 bases fit TRBD1. This CDR3 region has 13 residues. Germline assignment: CDR1 MDHEN and CDR2 SYDVKM. In nucleotides, the CDR3 is TGTGGTGGACAGGGTAGGGACAATCAGCCCCAGCATTTT. Its translation is CGGQGRDNQPQHF.

The chain uses TRBV19 and TRBJ2-2; 12 bases map to TRBD2. Germline V gene lookup returns CDR1 LNHDA and CDR2 SQIVND (reference sequence). The length of the CDR3 is 15 residues. Trimming took 6 bases from V and 4 from J; bases not matched to a gene: 3. This CDR3 is CASRLLAGGTGELFF. Written as DNA, the CDR3 is TGTGCCAGTAGATTACTAGCGGGAGGCACCGGGGAGCTGTTTTTT.

V is TRBV28 and J is TRBJ1-6, with 7 nucleotides matching TRBD1. The CDR3 is 16 amino acids. J was trimmed by 7 bases and V by 5 bases; bases with no gene match: 11. Germline V gives CDR1 MDHEN, CDR2 SYDVKM. DNA of the CDR3: TGTGCCAGCAGTCCGGGGACAGTGTGGATGAATTCACCCCTCCACTTT. It yields the protein CASSPGTVWMNSPLHF.

The chain links TRBV7-2 to TRBJ2-3; TRBD1 might be the D (8 bases). The CDR3 totals 16 residues. From germline, CDR1 is SGHTA and CDR2 FQGNSA. Trimming stripped 3 bases from V and 1 base from J, with 14 bases between. CDR3 amino acids: CASSFLADRGTDTQYF. CDR3 nucleotide sequence: TGTGCCAGCAGCTTCCTAGCGGACAGGGGCACAGATACGCAGTATTTT.

This clone was detected only once. V usage is TRBV29-1 and J usage is TRBJ2-1, with 8 bases that match TRBD1. With V trimmed by 8 bases and J by 1 base, 4 bases remained unmatched. Germline-derived CDR1 and CDR2 are SQVTM and ANQGSEA. The CDR3 consists of 13 residues. The CDR3 region is CSQDRASYNEQFF. As DNA, the CDR3 is TGCAGCCAGGACAGGGCGTCCTACAATGAGCAGTTCTTC.

This chain links TRBV29-1 with TRBJ1-4, with 10 bases identical to TRBD1. The CDR3 covers 16 residues. Germline CDR1 and CDR2: SQVTM and ANQGSEA. V dropped 2 bases and J dropped 5; count of bases not matched to a gene: 8. CDR3 DNA sequence: TGCAGCGTTGAAACGAGGTCGGGACAGGGGAATGAAAAACTGTTTTTT. Translating it yields CSVETRSGQGNEKLFF. Combining the CDR3 with reference TRBV29-1 and TRBJ1-4 gives the whole variable domain SAVISQKPSRDICQRGTSLTIQCQVDSQVTMMFWYRQQPGQSLTLIATANQGSEATYESGFVIDKFPISRPNLTFSTLTVSNMSPEDSSIYLCSVETRSGQGNEKLFFGSGTQLSVL.

This rearrangement joins TRBV5-5 to TRBJ1-1, with 11 nucleotides matching TRBD1. The CDR3 contains 15 residues. V shed 4 bases, J shed 6 bases, and the junction held 8 bases outside the gene matches. The germline V gene encodes CDR1 SGHKS and CDR2 YYEKEE (reference sequence). CDR3 sequence reads: CASSMWTGGDAEAFF. CDR3 nucleotide sequence: TGTGCCAGCAGCATGTGGACAGGGGGCGACGCTGAAGCTTTCTTT.

In its sample, this clone was seen once. The V gene is TRBV6-1, the J gene TRBJ1-1; D gene ambiguous. The V gene lost 4 bases and the J gene lost 4 bases, with 16 bases spanning the gap. The CDR3 consists of 15 residues. The germline V gene encodes CDR1 MNHNS and CDR2 SASEGT. CDR3 protein: CASSAALGEITEAFF. The CDR3 nucleotides are TGTGCCAGCAGTGCCGCTTTGGGCGAAATCACTGAAGCTTTCTTT.

The chain couples TRBV4-1 to TRBJ2-3; 7 nucleotides agree with TRBD1. This CDR3 has 18 amino acids. V trimming: 2 bases; J trimming: 2 bases; junction bases outside the gene matches: 13. Per germline, CDR1 MGHRA and CDR2 YSYEKL. CDR3 sequence (DNA): TGCGCCAGCAGCCAAAGGAAAAGTGGACAGGACTTCACAGATACGCAGTATTTT. Translated: CASSQRKSGQDFTDTQYF.

The chain couples TRBV19 to TRBJ2-3; TRBD1 matches at 7 bases. The CDR3 is made up of 13 amino acids. Germline values: CDR1 LNHDA, CDR2 SQIVND (reference sequence). With 4 bases clipped from V and 5 bases from J, the junction kept 3 bases outside the gene matches. The CDR3 reads CASSTSGGDTQYF. In DNA form, the CDR3 reads TGTGCCAGTAGTACCTCAGGGGGAGATACGCAGTATTTT.

The chain recombines TRBV28 with TRBJ2-7; the match to TRBD2 covers 7 bases. The CDR3 sequence is 12 residues long. Losses at the gene ends were 7 bases for V and 4 bases for J; bases not matched to a gene: 4. Germline assignment: CDR1 MDHEN and CDR2 SYDVKM. CDR3 DNA: TGTGCCAGCAACCCTAGCGGATACGAGCAGTACTTC. Amino acid sequence: CASNPSGYEQYF.

CDR3: CASSTSGTSGQNEQFF. For the CDR3, the DNA is TGCGCCAGCAGCACGTCCGGGACTAGCGGTCAAAATGAGCAGTTCTTC. V usage is TRBV5-1 and J usage is TRBJ2-1; 11 bases are a match to TRBD2. The length of the CDR3 is 16 residues. Germline V CDR1 and CDR2: SGHRS, YFSETQ. J gave up 7 bases and V 4 bases, and 10 bases lay outside the gene matches. Using reference TRBV5-1 and TRBJ2-1 for the parts outside the CDR3, the full variable domain is KAGVTQTPRYLIKTRGQQVTLSCSPISGHRSVSWYQQTPGQGLQFLFEYFSETQRNKGNFPGRFSGRQFSNSRSEMNVSTLELGDSALYLCASSTSGTSGQNEQFFGPGTRLTVL.

This sequence joins TRBV24-1 and TRBJ1-2; the D gene is possibly TRBD1 (6 bases). The CDR3 length is 13 residues. CDR1 and CDR2 from the germline V gene are KGHDR and SFDVKD. The ends were cut back, 4 bases at V and 1 base at J, with 6 bases in the middle. The CDR3 sequence is CATSEDSNYGYTF. CDR3 nucleotide sequence: TGTGCCACCAGTGAGGACAGTAACTATGGCTACACCTTC.

V is TRBV6-5 and J is TRBJ1-3, with a possible D match to TRBD1 (6 bases). This CDR3 has 13 residues. The V gene's germline CDR1 is MNHEY and CDR2 SVGAGI. CDR3 DNA: TGTGCTGAGGGGGTAGTGGGAGGAAACACCATATATTTT. Translating gives CAEGVVGGNTIYF.

This chain joins TRBV21-1 and TRBJ1-1. TRBV21-1 is deemed a pseudogene. This CDR3 comprises 15 residues. CDR3 protein: CASSEGGSANTEAFF. The DNA of the CDR3 is TGTGCCAGCAGTGAGGGGGGGAGTGCGAACACTGAAGCTTTCTTT.

CDR3 coding DNA: TGCGCCAGCAGCTTGGGATTAGCGGGAGGGCCCGCCGGGGAGCTGTTTTTT. Translating gives CASSLGLAGGPAGELFF. The gene calls are TRBV5-1 and TRBJ2-2; 11 bases match TRBD2. The CDR3 extends over 17 amino acids. V was pared by 0 bases and J by 6 bases, with 7 bases of the junction left unmatched. Germline assignment: CDR1 SGHRS and CDR2 YFSETQ.

Concerning this clone: Other DNA sequences within the sample encode an identical CDR3. The chain carries TRBV18 and TRBJ2-7, with TRBD2 identical over 7 bases. The CDR3 is 13 residues long. V lost 3 bases and J lost 2; bases outside the gene matches: 1. Germline CDR1 KGHSH, CDR2 LQKENI. CDR3 coding DNA: TGTGCCAGCTCACCGGCGGGAGCCTACGAGCAGTACTTC. Protein product: CASSPAGAYEQYF.

The J gene is TRBJ1-2, the V gene TRBV10-2; maybe TRBD1 (6 bases). In germline, CDR1 is WSHSY, CDR2 SAAADI. The CDR3 runs to 16 residues. Trimming left V 3 bases short and J 3 bases short, with 17 bases between. Here the CDR3 DNA reads TGCGCCAGCAGTGAATTGATAGGGGGTCATGACTATGGCTACACCTTC. Protein product: CASSELIGGHDYGYTF.

This chain uses TRBV19 with TRBJ2-1; 10 nucleotides line up with TRBD2. This CDR3 is 18 amino acids long. V lost 3 bases and J lost 0; bases outside the gene matches: 8. CDR1 and CDR2 (germline): LNHDA, SQIVND (reference sequence). The CDR3 loop reads CASSISGTSESSYNEQFF. The CDR3 nucleotides read TGTGCCAGTAGTATCAGCGGGACTAGCGAAAGCTCCTACAATGAGCAGTTCTTC.

The V call is TRBV24-1, the J call TRBJ2-1; 8 bases match TRBD2. Trimming took 2 bases from V and 0 from J; bases not matched to a gene: 5. Germline assignment: CDR1 KGHDR and CDR2 SFDVKD. This CDR3 is 17 amino acids long. The CDR3 coding sequence is TGTGCCACCAGTGATTCGGGCGGGAGGAGCTCCTACAATGAGCAGTTCTTC. Protein product: CATSDSGGRSSYNEQFF.

This chain uses TRBV7-3 with TRBJ2-3; TRBD2 is a possible D gene (6 bases). From germline, CDR1 is SGHTA and CDR2 FQGTGA. V was cut by 2 bases and J by 6 bases, with 12 bases left in between. CDR3 size: 14 residues. CDR3 DNA: TGTGCCAGCAGCTTATTTCCGGGAGCTGATACGCAGTATTTT. Translating it yields CASSLFPGADTQYF.

This chain connects TRBV5-1 to TRBJ1-1; D possibly corresponds to TRBD1 (5 bases). Trimming cost V 4 bases and J 4 bases, with 14 bases left between them. Germline V gene data show CDR1 as SGHRS and CDR2 as YFSETQ. The CDR3 spans 14 residues. The DNA for the CDR3 is TGCGCCAGCAGCCACCGGACGGGGGGCACTGAAGCTTTCTTT. Translation: CASSHRTGGTEAFF.

V gene TRBV7-2 combines with J gene TRBJ2-7, with D possibly being TRBD1 (6 bases). The ends were cut back, 4 bases at V and 6 bases at J, with 13 bases in the middle. The CDR3 is 13 residues long. CDR1 and CDR2 from the germline V gene are SGHTA and FQGNSA. The CDR3 is CASSSQGRGEQYF. The CDR3 nucleotides are TGTGCCAGCAGCTCACAGGGTAGAGGCGAGCAGTACTTC.

The chain is built from TRBV5-4 and TRBJ1-6; 7 bases map to TRBD1. Germline V gene sequence: CDR1 SGHNT, CDR2 YYREEE (reference sequence). V dropped 3 bases and J dropped 5; count of bases not matched to a gene: 5. The CDR3 is made up of 15 amino acids. The CDR3 coding sequence is TGTGCCAGCAGCTGGAAGGGGGCAGATAATTCACCCCTCCACTTT. Amino acids: CASSWKGADNSPLHF.

The J gene is TRBJ1-5, the V gene TRBV2, with no clear D. The CDR3 covers 13 residues. Germline CDR1 is SNHLY and CDR2 is FYNNEI. Trimming left V 1 base short and J 9 bases short, with 10 bases between. The CDR3 sequence is CASSEGPRGPQHF. In nucleotides, the CDR3 is TGTGCCAGCAGTGAAGGGCCCCGCGGGCCCCAGCATTTT. Filled out from reference TRBV2 and TRBJ1-5, the complete variable domain reads EPEVTQTPSHQVTQMGQEVILRCVPISNHLYFYWYRQILGQKVEFLVSFYNNEISEKSEIFDDQFSVERPDGSNFTLKIRSTKLEDSAMYFCASSEGPRGPQHFGDGTRLSIL.

This clone was observed a single time. The rearrangement links TRBV29-1 to TRBJ2-7; D unclear. CDR1 and CDR2 from the germline V gene are SQVTM and ANQGSEA. CDR3 length: 14 amino acids. V gave up 6 bases and J gave up 0 bases, with 15 bases separating them. CDR3 amino acids: CSVARDKSSYEQYF. For the CDR3, the DNA is TGCAGCGTGGCCCGCGACAAGAGCTCCTACGAGCAGTACTTC.

The chain employs TRBV9 and TRBJ2-7, with 8 positions matching TRBD1. CDR3 length: 14 residues. CDR1 and CDR2 from the germline V gene are SGDLS and YYNGEE. V dropped 0 bases and J dropped 4; count of bases not matched to a gene: 3. The chain's CDR3 is CASSVGGQEYEQYF. In DNA, the CDR3 is TGTGCCAGCAGCGTAGGGGGACAGGAGTACGAGCAGTACTTC.